This entry concerns a single TCR beta chain. Its antigen remains unidentified. Within one base of it there is no much larger clone, and no base qualities were kept. TCR CDR3 regions were amplified from genomic DNA by multiplex PCR using the deep immunoSEQ assay. Extracted genomic DNA from each cell subset was distributed evenly across all wells of several immunoSEQ 96-well plates, and each plate was treated as a replicate. Each replicate PCR for sorted subsets received about 180 ng genomic DNA, equal to about 30,000 T cell genomes. Purified libraries were measured with a Qubit 3.0 fluorometer, size-checked on a Bioanalyzer 2100, and measured again with the KAPA Library Quantification kit. Every immunoSEQ 96-well plate was sequenced on a separate single-read 150-cycle Illumina NextSeq 550 flow cell. The paper's processing steps were these. Because the immunoSEQ output included only junctional sequences and no quality scores, the filtering could not be the same as the filtering used for full-length reads. To assign V/J genes and CDR3, sequences were annotated against IMGT germline references using PyIR, a Python wrapper for IgBLAST v1.9. Any read was removed if the V/J assignment was weak (E-value above 1e-6), the CDR3 was missing, or the read contained stop codons, out-of-frame junctions, or ambiguous translated residues. A V3J clonotype was defined by an identical inferred V gene, J gene, and CDR3 amino acid sequence. Percentage overlap between repertoires was calculated by dividing the number of shared unique clonotypes by the size of the smaller repertoire. Repertoire richness was assessed with RTK rarefaction, the Chao1 estimator, and Recon v2.1 estimates of unobserved clonotypes. OLGA was used to compute generation probabilities for all TCRbeta clonotypes that the gDNA method yielded from a handful of donors. TCRdb re-hosts the immuneACCESS table, in-frame sequences only. Its copies lack some clones; in the studies checked, an unresolved V gene accounts for under half of them, and the cause for the rest is not known. D and trimming come from the DNA, and the V and J calls and clone size come from that table. For this sample the table gives roughly 2 million clones, of which more than 90% were detected only once. Of the sample, about 0.13% falls within the top ten clones.

The data stem from a study of shared clonotypes between healthy human individuals (dated by TCRdb to 2018 to 2021). For context, the study as a whole: The cohort included three men and a couple of women between 18 and 49 years of age. For each donor, three plates each were used for CD4 naive and CD4 memory, two plates were used for CD8 naive, and one plate was used for CD8 memory. The study deeply sequenced blood TCR repertoires of several healthy adults to estimate repertoire size and the extent of clonotype sharing between individuals. Different laboratories and diverse techniques were used to prepare libraries and sequence TCR repertoires, to increase sequencing depth and limit assay-specific biases. Each donor's leukapheresis produced roughly between roughly 0.85 and 10 billion PBMCs. General conclusions and limits of the study: Based on pairwise subsampling, the degree of clonotype sharing among donors was expected to be affected by sequencing depth. When a handful of donors were compared, the shared fraction of clonotypes was around 5.1% for naive CD4, approximately 3.5% for naive CD8, 2.3% for memory CD4, and 0.4% for memory CD8. Naive subsets generally had larger estimated clonotype richness than memory subsets did. Compared with non-shared clonotypes, clonotypes shared by all four sorted-subset donors had higher generation probabilities. Because the study included only a small number of donors, the genetic and exposure-history diversity represented was limited. Rarefaction of sorted-subset datasets indicated incomplete sequencing despite the large sequencing depth. Sampling was restricted to blood, and TCR repertoires in tissue are likely to differ from TCR repertoires in blood.

V lost 6 bases and J lost 6 bases, and the count of bases not matched to a germline gene is 8. From the cysteine up to the phenylalanine, the CDR3 has a length of 13 residues. Just CDR3 DNA is preserved here, 39 bases in frame from base 1. The germline V gene supplies CDR1 SGHRS and CDR2 YFSETQ. Donors were healthy HIV-negative adults with no recently reported acute infections or vaccinations. Every donor was a Caucasian adult living in Nashville, Tennessee, USA. CD4+ T cells were enriched by magnetic negative selection, after which naive cells were positively selected on CD45RA and the negative fraction was taken as the memory subset. After blood collection by leukapheresis, PBMCs were isolated using Ficoll-Histopaque density gradient centrifugation and then cryopreserved in the vapor phase of liquid nitrogen. Purity and quantity of every magnetically sorted T cell population were checked by analytical flow cytometry. Each sorted fraction had its genomic DNA isolated and then quantified by UV absorbance on a Nanodrop 2000c.

The clonotype was recovered from a man aged 18 to 30 in good health. The V and J segments used are TRBV5-1 and TRBJ2-5; TRBD2 fits 7 bases in the junction. The sample taken for sequencing was naive CD4+ T cells sorted from blood. Sample cell subset or site, as interpreted from the label and publication: CD45RA+ positively selected. The DNA reads TGCGCCAGCAAATCGGGGGAGGGGAAGACCCAGTACTTC. Translated, it gives CASKSGEGKTQYF.